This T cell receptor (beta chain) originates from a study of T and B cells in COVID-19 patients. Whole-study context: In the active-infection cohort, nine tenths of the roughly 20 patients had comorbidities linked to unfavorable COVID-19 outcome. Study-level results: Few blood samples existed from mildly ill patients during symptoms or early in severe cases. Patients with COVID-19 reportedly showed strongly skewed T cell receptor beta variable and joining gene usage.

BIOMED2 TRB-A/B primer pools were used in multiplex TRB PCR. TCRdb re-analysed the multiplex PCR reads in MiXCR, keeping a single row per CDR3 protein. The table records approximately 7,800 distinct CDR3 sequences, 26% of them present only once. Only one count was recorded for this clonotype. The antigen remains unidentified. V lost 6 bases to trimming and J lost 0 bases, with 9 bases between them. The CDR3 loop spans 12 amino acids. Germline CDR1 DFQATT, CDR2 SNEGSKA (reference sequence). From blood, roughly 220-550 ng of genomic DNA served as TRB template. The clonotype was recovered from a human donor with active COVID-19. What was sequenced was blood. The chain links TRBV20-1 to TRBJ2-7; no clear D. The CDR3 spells CSATLSSYEQYF. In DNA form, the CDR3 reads TGCAGTGCGACTCTTTCCTCCTACGAGCAGTACTTC.